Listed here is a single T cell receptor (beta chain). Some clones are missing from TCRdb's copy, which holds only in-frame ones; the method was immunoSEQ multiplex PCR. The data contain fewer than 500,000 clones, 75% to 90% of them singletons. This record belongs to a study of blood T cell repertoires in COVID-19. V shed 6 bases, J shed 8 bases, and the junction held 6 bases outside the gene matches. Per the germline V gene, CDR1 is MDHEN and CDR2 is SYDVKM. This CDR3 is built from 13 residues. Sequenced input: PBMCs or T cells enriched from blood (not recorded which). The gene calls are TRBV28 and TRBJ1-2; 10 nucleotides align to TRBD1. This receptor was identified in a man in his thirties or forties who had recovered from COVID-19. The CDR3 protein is CASSQTGGYGYTF. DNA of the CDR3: TGTGCCAGCAGCCAGACAGGGGGCTACGGCTACACCTTC.